Sequencing of this T cell receptor (beta chain) was carried out in a study of Ad26.COV2.S vaccination and SARS-CoV-2 variants (dated by TCRdb to 2020 to 2022). About the study as a whole: Donors in the vaccine arm were drawn from COV1001, a multicentre, randomized, double-blind, placebo-controlled phase I-IIa trial testing Ad26.COV2.S in healthy adults. Ad26.COV2.S was administered intramuscularly at a dose of 5x10^10 or 1x10^11 viral particles, either as one shot or as two shots given 56 days apart. TCRbeta repertoire sequencing was used to assess the specificity and breadth of SARS-CoV-2-reactive T cell receptors after Ad26.COV2.S vaccination. A total of some 30 samples were included in the TCR-sequenced set, comprising some 20 Ad26.COV2.S vaccine recipients, 5 placebo recipients and 8 SARS-CoV-2 convalescent individuals. Trial participants were randomized into five groups of five: low-dose or high-dose Ad26.COV2.S given once or twice, or placebo on both occasions. Throughout the experiments and outcome assessment, investigators stayed blinded to trial group allocation.

Read against the paper, the sample's treatment or condition label means: 19 received Ad26.COV2.S at low or high dose, single or two shots; 5 received placebo; per-sample allocation not given. For vaccine and placebo recipients, the sequenced repertoires came from samples collected on day 63 after the first injection. Cohort 1b enrolled roughly 25 adults aged 18-55 years at a single site in Boston, USA, between 29 July and 7 August 2020. Ad26.COV2.S was a replication-incompetent adenovirus type 26 vector that expressed a prefusion-stabilized SARS-CoV-2 spike protein derived from the original Wuhan strain. The immunoSEQ Assay was used to sequence TCRbeta CDR3 regions. After extraction, genomic DNA underwent amplification by bias-controlled multiplex PCR, followed by high-throughput sequencing. Per the authors' processing: Collapsing and filtering of sequences were performed to quantify the absolute abundance of each unique TCRbeta CDR3 region. T cell fraction was estimated by normalization of TCRbeta template counts to usable DNA, with usable DNA being measured through amplification of reference genes present in all nucleated cells. Repertoire TCRs were annotated as SARS-CoV-2-specific when V gene, CDR3 amino acid sequence and J gene were exactly matched to a known reactive TCR set. The reference SARS-CoV-2 TCR set was derived from MIRA and filtered for enrichment in COVID-19-positive ImmuneCODE repertoires, a step that removed public or cross-reactive TCRs. Drawing on the MIRA antigens, annotated TCRs were analysed further at the level of specific ORF or position within ORF. Breadth was defined as the number of annotated unique rearrangements divided by the total number of unique productive rearrangements, and depth was defined as the summed frequency of the annotated unique rearrangements. TCR breadth was compared between groups using two-sided Wilcoxon rank-sum tests. Held by TCRdb, this immuneACCESS table contains in-frame sequences only and omits some clones. Under half of the omission traces to an unresolved V gene where checked; the cause of the rest is unknown. The V and J calls and the clone size are those of that table, but D and trimming were determined from the DNA. For this sample the table gives about 400,000 clones, of which about nine tenths were detected only once. Clones ranked in the top ten supply under 2% of the sample.

V is cut by 3 bases and J by 7 bases, and the space between the germline ends is 12 bases. Including cysteine and phenylalanine, the CDR3 has 13 amino acids. Left in the record is the CDR3 DNA by itself, 39 bases read in frame from the first base. CDR1 and CDR2 are drawn from the germline V gene (reference sequence): LNHDA, SQIVND. As to this clone: The specificity of this receptor is unknown. No base qualities exist here, and no much larger clone lies one base off it.

On the study overall, not on this receptor specifically: After vaccination, spike-specific CD8+ and CD4+ T cell responses were reported to show substantial breadth. The authors noted that total T cell responses may have been underestimated by the TCR breadth and depth analyses. Vaccine and placebo recipients had similar non-spike TCR breadth, a finding consistent with the vaccine containing only spike. Compared with placebo recipients, Ad26.COV2.S recipients showed higher spike-specific TCR breadth (P = 0.0014). The study lacked the statistical power to compare responses across vaccine doses or regimens.

Sequenced material: peripheral blood, taken in a trial of Ad26.COV2.S vaccine versus placebo. The receptor comes from a person aged 18 to 59 who received the Ad26.COV2.S COVID-19 vaccine or a placebo. Recombination linked TRBV19 to TRBJ1-1, with the D gene not clear enough to name. The CDR3 protein is CASSIKSSVEAFF. The DNA reads TGTGCCAGTAGTATTAAGAGTTCTGTTGAAGCTTTCTTT. The CDR3 plus the reference TRBV19 and TRBJ1-1 genes for the other parts give the full variable domain: DGGITQSPKYLFRKEGQNVTLSCEQNLNHDAMYWYRQDPGQGLRLIYYSQIVNDFQKGDIAEGYSVSREKKESFPLTVTSAQKNPTAFYLCASSIKSSVEAFFGQGTRLTVV.